The 7 T cell receptor beta chains below were found in one sample sequenced in a study of blood T cells in healthy people across ages. With a J-beta primer mix and a sample-barcoded 5' primer, a second PCR ran about 6 to 11 cycles. TCRdb reprocessed the 5' RACE reads with MiXCR, giving one entry per CDR3 protein. The profile shows 700,000 to 950,000 distinct CDR3 sequences, about 42% of them singletons. The specimen sequenced was blood. The receptors shown here come from a woman aged 55-70 years in good health.

This clonotype was found many times. The J gene is TRBJ2-5, the V gene TRBV4-3; unclear D gene. TRBJ2-7 explains the end of the DNA better; the J call may be wrong. CDR3 length equals 15 residues. The germline V gene has CDR1 LGHNA and CDR2 YSLEER. Here the CDR3 DNA reads TGCGCCAGCAGCCTCTGGACCCTTTCTGGGAACGAGCAGTACTTC. It specifies CASSLWTLSGNEQYF.

There are a few counts of this clonotype. The CDR3 loop is CATSRKGQGGFSNQPQHF. The DNA of the CDR3 is TGTGCCACCAGCAGAAAGGGACAGGGGGGCTTTAGCAATCAGCCCCAGCATTTT. The chain joins TRBV15 to TRBJ1-5, with 11 bases lining up with TRBD1. Trimming at V came to 2 bases and at J to 0 bases, leaving 6 bases not matched to a gene. Per germline, CDR1 LNHNV and CDR2 YYDKDF (reference sequence). This CDR3 comprises 18 residues.

This clonotype was detected only a few times. The chain couples TRBV6-6 to TRBJ2-7; D could derive from TRBD1 or TRBD2 (6 bases each). The length of the CDR3 is 16 residues. Trimming took off 5 bases at V and 7 bases at J, with 24 bases between the two ends. Germline CDR1 reads MNHNY; CDR2 reads SVGAGI (reference sequence). In DNA form, the CDR3 reads TGTGCCAGCAGTACCTCGGGGGCTAGCAGGGTAAGGGAGCAGTACTTC. This translates into CASSTSGASRVREQYF.

The genes are TRBV6-2 or TRBV6-3 and TRBJ2-7; 8 nucleotides match TRBD1. From germline, CDR1 is MNHEY and CDR2 SVGEGT. The J segment lost 7 bases and the V segment lost 5 bases, leaving 7 bases of the junction unmatched. This CDR3 comprises 13 residues. The DNA for the CDR3 is TGTGCCAGCAGTCGGACAGGGAACAATGAGCAGTACTTC. Its translation is CASSRTGNNEQYF.

This chain links TRBV7-9 with TRBJ2-1, with 14 positions matching TRBD2. The CDR3 sequence is 18 residues long. Trimming cost V 0 bases and J 9 bases; bases outside gene matches: 10. Germline V gene lookup returns CDR1 SEHNR and CDR2 FQNEAQ (reference sequence). In nucleotides, the CDR3 is TGTGCCAGCAGCTTAGCCTCCGGGACTAGCGGGAGACCGATTGAGCAGTTCTTC. Its translation: CASSLASGTSGRPIEQFF.

As concerns this clonotype: A read error may be the cause here, since a much bigger clone is one base away. The rearrangement links TRBV7-2 to TRBJ2-6, with D unclear. Germline-derived CDR1 and CDR2 are SGHTA and FQGNSA. The length of the CDR3 is 15 residues. The CDR3 loop is CASGLMSAGANVLTF. The CDR3 DNA reads as TGTGCCAGCGGCTTAATGTCAGCTGGGGCCAACGTCCTGACTTTC.

The chain employs TRBV29-1 and TRBJ2-5, with no clear D. V gave up 4 bases and J gave up 4 bases, with 7 bases separating them. The CDR3 has 11 amino acids. Germline V gives CDR1 SQVTM, CDR2 ANQGSEA. The CDR3 DNA reads as TGCAGCGTTGGCACGAGAGAGACCCAGTACTTC. It encodes CSVGTRETQYF.